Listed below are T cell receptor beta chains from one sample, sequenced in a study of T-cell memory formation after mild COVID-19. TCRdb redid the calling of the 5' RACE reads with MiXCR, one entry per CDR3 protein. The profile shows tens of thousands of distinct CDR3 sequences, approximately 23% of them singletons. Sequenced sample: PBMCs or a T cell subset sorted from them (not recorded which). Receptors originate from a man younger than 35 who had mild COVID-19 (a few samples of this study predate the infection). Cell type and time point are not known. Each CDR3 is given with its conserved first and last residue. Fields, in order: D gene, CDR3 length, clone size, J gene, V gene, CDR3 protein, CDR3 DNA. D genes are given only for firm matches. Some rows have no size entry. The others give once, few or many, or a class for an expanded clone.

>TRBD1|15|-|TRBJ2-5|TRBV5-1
CASSFVDRGEETQYF
TGCGCCAGCAGCTTTGTGGACAGGGGGGAAGAGACCCAGTACTTC
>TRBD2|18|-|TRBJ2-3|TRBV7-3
CASSFRRGLAGGTDTQYF
TGTGCCAGCAGCTTCCGAAGGGGACTAGCGGGGGGGACAGATACGCAGTATTTT
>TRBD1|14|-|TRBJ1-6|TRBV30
CAWSAGQGYSPLHF
TGTGCCTGGAGTGCGGGACAGGGGTATTCACCCCTCCACTTT
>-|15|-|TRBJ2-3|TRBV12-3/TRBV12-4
CASSFSGLNTDTQYF
TGTGCCAGCAGTTTTTCGGGGCTTAACACAGATACGCAGTATTTT
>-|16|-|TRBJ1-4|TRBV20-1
CSARFDWAPGDEKLFF
TGCAGTGCTAGGTTCGATTGGGCCCCGGGTGATGAAAAACTGTTTTTT
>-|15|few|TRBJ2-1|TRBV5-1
CASSILGSSYNEQFF
TGCGCCAGCAGCATTCTCGGTAGCTCCTACAATGAGCAGTTCTTC
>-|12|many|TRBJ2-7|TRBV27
CASSFNSYEQYF
TGTGCCAGCAGTTTTAACTCCTACGAGCAGTACTTC
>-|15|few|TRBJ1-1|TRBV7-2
CASSLDSPGGTEAFF
TGTGCCAGCAGCTTAGATTCCCCGGGGGGGACTGAAGCTTTCTTT
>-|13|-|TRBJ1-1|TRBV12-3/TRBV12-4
CASSFAGNTEAFF
TGTGCCAGCAGTTTTGCGGGCAACACTGAAGCTTTCTTT
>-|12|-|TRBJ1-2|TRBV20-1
CSARKANYGYTF
TGCAGTGCTAGAAAAGCTAACTATGGCTACACCTTC
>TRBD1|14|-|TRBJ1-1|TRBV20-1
CSALPPTGVTEAFF
TGCAGTGCCCTACCTCCGACAGGGGTCACTGAAGCTTTCTTT
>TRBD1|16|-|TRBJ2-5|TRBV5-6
CASSWTQSDRGQTQYF
TGTGCCAGCAGCTGGACACAAAGCGACAGGGGCCAGACCCAGTACTTC
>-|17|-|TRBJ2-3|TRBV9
CASSVERGAYRTDTQYF
TGTGCCAGCAGCGTAGAGAGAGGGGCCTATCGGACAGATACGCAGTATTTT
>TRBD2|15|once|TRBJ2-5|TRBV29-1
CSVGAGGRSEETQYF
TGCAGCGTCGGCGCGGGGGGGCGAAGTGAGGAGACCCAGTACTTC
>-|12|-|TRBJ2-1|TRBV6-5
CASSYSGGSQFF
TGTGCCAGCAGTTACTCGGGTGGGTCGCAGTTCTTC
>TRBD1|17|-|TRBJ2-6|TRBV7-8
CASSFGTAVSGANVLTF
TGTGCCAGCAGCTTCGGGACAGCAGTCTCTGGGGCCAACGTCCTGACTTTC
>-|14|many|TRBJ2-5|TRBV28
CASSPTSPGETQYF
TGTGCCAGCAGCCCCACATCCCCGGGGGAGACCCAGTACTTC
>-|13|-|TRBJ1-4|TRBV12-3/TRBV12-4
CASSFSVNEKLFF
TGTGCCAGCAGTTTTTCGGTTAATGAAAAACTGTTTTTT
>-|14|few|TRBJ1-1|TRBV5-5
CASSSFSGDTEAFF
TGTGCCAGCAGCTCCTTCTCGGGGGACACTGAAGCTTTCTTT
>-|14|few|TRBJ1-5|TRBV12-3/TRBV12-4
CASSIGGVPQPQHF
TGTGCCAGCAGTATCGGGGGGGTTCCTCAGCCCCAGCATTTT
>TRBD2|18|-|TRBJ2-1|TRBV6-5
CASSYSEWTSGAYNEQFF
TGTGCCAGCAGTTATTCCGAATGGACTAGCGGGGCCTATAATGAGCAGTTCTTC
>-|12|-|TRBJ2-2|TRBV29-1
CSVWGNTGELFF
TGCAGCGTCTGGGGAAACACCGGGGAGCTGTTTTTT
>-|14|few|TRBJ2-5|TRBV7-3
CASSLLGAGETQYF
TGTGCCAGCAGCTTACTAGGCGCGGGGGAGACCCAGTACTTC
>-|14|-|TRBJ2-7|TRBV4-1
CASSQGTIPDEQYF
TGCGCCAGCAGCCAAGGCACGATCCCTGACGAGCAGTACTTC
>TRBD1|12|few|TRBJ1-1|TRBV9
CASSDMTGKAFF
TGTGCCAGCAGCGATATGACAGGGAAAGCTTTCTTT
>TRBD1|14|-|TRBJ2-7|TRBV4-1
CASSQGTGGREQYF
TGCGCCAGCAGCCAAGGGACAGGGGGCCGCGAGCAGTACTTC
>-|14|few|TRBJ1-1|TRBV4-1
CASSQDGLPTEAFF
TGCGCCAGCAGCCAAGACGGGCTTCCCACTGAAGCTTTCTTT
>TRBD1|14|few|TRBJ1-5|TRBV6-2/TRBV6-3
CASSEDRAGQPQHF
TGTGCCAGCAGCGAAGACAGGGCAGGCCAGCCCCAGCATTTT
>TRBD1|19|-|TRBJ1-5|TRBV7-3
CASSSRARDRELGDQPQHF
TGTGCCAGCTCATCCAGAGCCCGGGACAGGGAACTTGGGGATCAGCCCCAGCATTTT
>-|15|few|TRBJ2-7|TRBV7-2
CASSSLAGSSYEQYF
TGTGCCAGCAGCTCCCTGGCGGGTAGTTCCTACGAGCAGTACTTC
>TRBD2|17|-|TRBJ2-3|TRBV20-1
CSARESWTSGYTDTQYF
TGCAGTGCTAGAGAAAGTTGGACTAGCGGATACACAGATACGCAGTATTTT
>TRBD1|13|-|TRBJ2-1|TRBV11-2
CASSSAGGNEQFF
TGTGCCAGCAGCTCAGCAGGGGGCAATGAGCAGTTCTTC
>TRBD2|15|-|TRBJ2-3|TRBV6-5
CASSYSNSGGDTQYF
TGTGCCAGCAGTTACTCGAATAGCGGGGGCGATACGCAGTATTTT
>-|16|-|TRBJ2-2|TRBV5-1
CASSPGGQVGTGELFF
TGCGCCAGCAGCCCAGGGGGGCAGGTTGGAACCGGGGAGCTGTTTTTT
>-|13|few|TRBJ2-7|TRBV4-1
CASSQDGTYEQYF
TGCGCCAGCAGCCAAGACGGGACCTACGAGCAGTACTTC
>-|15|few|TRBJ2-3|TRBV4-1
CASSQVGSVGNTQYF
TGCGCCAGCAGCCAAGTTGGAAGCGTTGGGAATACGCAGTATTTT
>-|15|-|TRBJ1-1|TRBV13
CASSLGPDSNTEAFF
TGTGCCAGCAGCTTAGGTCCGGATAGTAACACTGAAGCTTTCTTT
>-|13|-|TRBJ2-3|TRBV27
CASSLPGADTQYF
TGTGCCAGCAGTTTACCGGGGGCTGATACGCAGTATTTT
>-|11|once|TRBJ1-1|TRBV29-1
CSVEGDTEAFF
TGCAGCGTCGAGGGTGACACTGAAGCTTTCTTT
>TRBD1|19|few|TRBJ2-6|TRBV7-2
CASSSPGQGGPSGANVLTF
TGTGCCAGCAGCTCACCGGGACAGGGAGGACCTTCTGGGGCCAACGTCCTGACTTTC
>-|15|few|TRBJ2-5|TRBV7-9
CASSYRQEEKETQYF
TGTGCCAGCAGCTATAGACAGGAAGAAAAAGAGACCCAGTACTTC
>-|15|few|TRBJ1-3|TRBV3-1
CASSQATVSGNTIYF
TGTGCCAGCAGCCAAGCCACAGTCTCTGGAAACACCATATATTTT
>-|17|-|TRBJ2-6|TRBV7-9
CASSLALGFSGANVLTF
TGTGCCAGCAGCTTAGCCTTAGGATTTTCCGGGGCCAACGTCCTGACTTTC
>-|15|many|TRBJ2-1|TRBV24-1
CATSDLGRDHNEQFF
TGTGCCACCAGTGATTTGGGGCGGGACCACAATGAGCAGTTCTTC
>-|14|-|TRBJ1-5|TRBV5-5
CASSQSGPSQPQHF
TGTGCCAGCAGCCAATCCGGGCCGAGTCAGCCCCAGCATTTT
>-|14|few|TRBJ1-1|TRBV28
CASSLFGTTFEAFF
TGTGCCAGCAGTTTATTCGGGACAACCTTTGAAGCTTTCTTT
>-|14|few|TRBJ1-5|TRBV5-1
CASSFAGRNQPQHF
TGCGCCAGCAGCTTTGCGGGGCGCAATCAGCCCCAGCATTTT
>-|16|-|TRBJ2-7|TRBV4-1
CASSRGGPPSSYEQYF
TGCGCCAGCAGCCGAGGCGGGCCACCTAGCTCCTACGAGCAGTACTTC
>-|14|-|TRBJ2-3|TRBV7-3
CASSPFAGSDTQYF
TGTGCCAGCAGCCCCTTTGCGGGGTCAGATACGCAGTATTTT
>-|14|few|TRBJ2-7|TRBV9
CASSLTGGLYEQYF
TGTGCCAGCAGCTTAACCGGGGGGCTATACGAGCAGTACTTC
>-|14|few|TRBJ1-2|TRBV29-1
CSVEAKGRNYGYTF
TGCAGCGTTGAAGCCAAGGGCCGTAACTATGGCTACACCTTC
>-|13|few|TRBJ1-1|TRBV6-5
CASSYWDGVEAFF
TGTGCCAGCAGTTACTGGGACGGAGTTGAAGCTTTCTTT
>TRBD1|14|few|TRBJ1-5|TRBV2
CASSYRGPSQPQHF
TGTGCCAGCAGTTACAGGGGGCCGAGTCAGCCCCAGCATTTT
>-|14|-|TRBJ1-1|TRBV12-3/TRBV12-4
CASSFYLMNTEAFF
TGTGCCAGCAGTTTCTACCTAATGAACACTGAAGCTTTCTTT
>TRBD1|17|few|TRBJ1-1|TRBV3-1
CASSQDLRGPRDTEAFF
TGTGCCAGCAGCCAAGATCTTAGGGGGCCCAGGGACACTGAAGCTTTCTTT
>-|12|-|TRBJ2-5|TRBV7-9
CASVLGVETQYF
TGTGCCAGCGTACTGGGAGTAGAGACCCAGTACTTC
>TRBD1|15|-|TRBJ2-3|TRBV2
CASSEEGALTDTQYF
TGTGCCAGCAGTGAAGAGGGGGCTCTAACAGATACGCAGTATTTT
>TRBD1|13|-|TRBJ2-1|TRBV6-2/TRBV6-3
CASSITGGNEQFF
TGTGCCAGCAGTATTACAGGGGGGAATGAGCAGTTCTTC
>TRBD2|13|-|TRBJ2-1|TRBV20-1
CSASGGGFNEQFF
TGCAGTGCTAGCGGGGGGGGATTCAATGAGCAGTTCTTC
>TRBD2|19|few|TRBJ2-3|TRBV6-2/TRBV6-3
CASSSIITTSGEAVDTQYF
TGTGCCAGCAGTTCTATAATAACGACTAGCGGGGAAGCAGTGGATACGCAGTATTTT